This T cell receptor (beta chain) was sequenced in a study of T-cell memory formation after mild COVID-19 (dated by TCRdb to 2020 to 2023). About the investigation overall: TCR sequence clusters from the two donors were found to be largely donor specific. T-cell clones expanding and contracting after mild COVID-19 in a couple of donors were tracked by longitudinal TCRalpha and TCRbeta repertoire sequencing. Two young, previously healthy adult volunteers, one female and one male, were included in the cohort. What the authors observed across the whole study: Balanced CD4/CD8 phenotypes were observed for clones contracting from day 15 to 85, whereas a bias towards CD4+ was observed for a second wave of clones expanding from day 15 to 37. Only a couple of mild cases were covered in the study, and larger cohorts including severe cases with pre-infection samples were considered necessary. Whether the second-wave clones peaking on day 37 were SARS-CoV-2 specific was not confirmed. Some responding clones were found in pre-infection memory, which suggests that pre-existing cross-reactive memory T cells took part in the SARS-CoV-2 response. Contracting CD4+ clones were located mainly in the CM and EM memory subsets, whereas CD8+ clones were found to be enriched in EMRA.

Sequencer: Illumina NovaSeq 6000. TCRalpha and TCRbeta cDNA libraries were built by 5'RACE with constant-segment primers, adding sample barcodes and unique molecular identifiers. RNA was extracted from every sample with Trizol reagent. The libraries were amplified in two PCR steps, and the second step added a second sample barcode and Illumina TruSeq adapters. Sequencing of libraries was performed on an Illumina NovaSeq with 2 x 150 bp paired-end reads. The original methods were these. Reads were demultiplexed and collapsed into UMI-guided consensus sequences with migec v1.2.7. Using mixcr v2.1.11, UMI consensuses were aligned to TRA and TRB V and J templates and then assembled into clonotypes. Clonotypes were classified as expanded or contracted when called significant by both edgeR and NoisET, with noise models trained on biological replicates. For edgeR calls, a false discovery rate-adjusted p below 0.01 and a log2 fold-change threshold of 1 were applied. As an exploratory analysis of dynamics, max-normalized trajectories of the 1000 most abundant clonotypes were examined with PCA combined with hierarchical clustering. Separately sequenced CD4+ and CD8+ repertoires were used to assign a CD4 or CD8 phenotype to each responding clone. TCRdb reworked the public reads: Q25 trimming with fastp, MiXCR clone assembly, productive beta chains retained. Records with the same CDR3 protein are collapsed into one entry carrying the most frequent genes and DNA. The V and J calls come from TCRdb's annotation, not from the publication. This sample has 310,000 or so distinct CDR3 sequences in its table, and approximately 16% of those were observed once. The top ten hold about a fifth of the sample.

Comments on this clonotype: The antigen this receptor binds is unknown. No per-base quality is available; no much larger clone lies one base away.

PBMCs were isolated by Ficoll-Paque density gradient centrifugation. The germline V gene gives CDR1 as MNHEY and CDR2 as SVGAGI. Inclusive of the bounding cysteine and phenylalanine, the CDR3 is 14 residues long. The CDR3 DNA has 42 bases and is translated from base 1. The trim is 7 bases for V and 5 bases for J, with a gap of 12 bases between the germline ends. The rearranged chain carries TRBV6-5 and TRBJ2-6; the D gene identity is not certain. Sequencing was carried out using PBMCs or a T cell subset sorted from them (not recorded which). The sequence came from a man aged 18 to 30 who had mild COVID-19 (a few samples of this study predate the infection). The sample titles of this study are shuffled in the database, so cell type and time point are left out; the donor was told from shared clones. The DNA reads TGTGCCAGCAATCGCGACGGATGGGCCAACGTCCTGACTTTC. This encodes CASNRDGWANVLTF.